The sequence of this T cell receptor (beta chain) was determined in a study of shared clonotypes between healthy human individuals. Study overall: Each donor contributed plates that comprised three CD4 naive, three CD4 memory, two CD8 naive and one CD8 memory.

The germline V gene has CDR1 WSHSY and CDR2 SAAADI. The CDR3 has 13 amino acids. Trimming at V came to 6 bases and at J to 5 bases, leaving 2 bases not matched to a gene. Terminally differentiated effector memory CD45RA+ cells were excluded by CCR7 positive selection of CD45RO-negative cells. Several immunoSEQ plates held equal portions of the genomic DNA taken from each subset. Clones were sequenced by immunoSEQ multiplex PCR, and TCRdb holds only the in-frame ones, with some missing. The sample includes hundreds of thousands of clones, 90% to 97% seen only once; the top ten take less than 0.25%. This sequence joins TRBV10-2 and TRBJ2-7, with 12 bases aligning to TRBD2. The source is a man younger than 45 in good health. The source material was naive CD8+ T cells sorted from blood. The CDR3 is CASSGLAGNEQYF. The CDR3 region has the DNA TGCGCCAGCAGCGGACTAGCGGGGAACGAGCAGTACTTC.